Listed below are T cell receptor beta chains from one sample, sequenced in a study of CD8 T cells in ankylosing spondylitis. From the 5' RACE reads, TCRdb called clonotypes with MiXCR, one entry per CDR3 protein. The sample has about 130,000 distinct CDR3 sequences, 5.5% to 7.5% seen once; the top ten hold around 12%. Material for sequencing was blood, either unsorted or a sorted T cell fraction (not recorded which). The receptors shown here come from a female donor with ankylosing spondylitis or in good health (not recorded which). Both conserved end residues are part of each CDR3. Each record gives: clone size, V gene, D gene, J gene, CDR3 protein, CDR3 DNA. A D gene is named only where the DNA matches it firmly. The size of a clone is reported for some rows only, either as once, few or many, or as a class for expanded clones.

size: many; V: TRBV7-3; D: -; J: TRBJ2-3; CDR3: CASSLTGGGEDTQYF; DNA: TGTGCCAGCAGCTTAACGGGCGGGGGCGAAGATACGCAGTATTTT
size: many; V: TRBV6-1; D: TRBD1; J: TRBJ2-1; CDR3: CASNSGQGAGNEQFF; DNA: TGTGCCAGCAACTCGGGACAGGGGGCGGGAAATGAGCAGTTCTTC
size: many; V: TRBV10-3; D: -; J: TRBJ1-2; CDR3: CAISEYRQDSYGYTF; DNA: TGTGCCATCAGTGAGTATCGACAGGACAGCTATGGCTACACCTTC
size: many; V: TRBV5-1; D: TRBD1; J: TRBJ2-1; CDR3: CASSLQGSFSYNEQFF; DNA: TGCGCCAGCAGCTTACAGGGGTCCTTCTCCTACAATGAGCAGTTCTTC
size: many; V: TRBV21-1; D: -; J: TRBJ1-1; CDR3: CASSRTGQSFEAFF; DNA: TGTGCCAGCAGCAGGACGGGGCAGAGCTTTGAAGCTTTCTTT
size: many; V: TRBV29-1; D: -; J: TRBJ2-2; CDR3: CSVAANTGELFF; DNA: TGCAGCGTCGCAGCGAACACCGGGGAGCTGTTTTTT
size: -; V: TRBV29-1; D: -; J: TRBJ1-1; CDR3: CSSPGEGGSMNTEAFF; DNA: TGCAGCTCCCCTGGAGAGGGGGGATCCATGAACACTGAAGCTTTCTTT
size: many; V: TRBV5-1; D: -; J: TRBJ2-7; CDR3: CASSGGTYYEQYF; DNA: TGCGCCAGCAGCGGCGGGACATACTACGAGCAGTACTTC
size: many; V: TRBV7-8; D: -; J: TRBJ1-1; CDR3: CASRSKGGNTEAFF; DNA: TGTGCCAGCAGGTCCAAGGGGGGGAACACTGAAGCTTTCTTT
size: many; V: TRBV29-1; D: TRBD1; J: TRBJ1-3; CDR3: CSVEEDRAGNTIYF; DNA: TGCAGCGTTGAAGAGGACAGGGCTGGAAACACCATATATTTT
size: many; V: TRBV4-1; D: -; J: TRBJ2-2; CDR3: CASSVKGTLRAPDTGELFF; DNA: TGCGCCAGCAGCGTTAAAGGGACACTCAGAGCACCGGACACCGGGGAGCTGTTTTTT
size: -; V: TRBV11-1; D: -; J: TRBJ2-3; CDR3: CASSLANPPGPKTDTQYF; DNA: TGTGCCAGCAGCTTAGCAAACCCACCGGGACCCAAAACAGATACGCAGTATTTT
size: many; V: TRBV15; D: -; J: TRBJ1-5; CDR3: CATSRRRADQPQHF; DNA: TGTGCCACCAGCCGACGCAGGGCCGATCAGCCCCAGCATTTT
size: many; V: TRBV20-1; D: TRBD1; J: TRBJ2-7; CDR3: CSARDEQGASYEQYF; DNA: TGCAGTGCTAGAGATGAACAGGGGGCATCATACGAGCAGTACTTC
size: many; V: TRBV7-8; D: -; J: TRBJ1-1; CDR3: CASSFDQGYGTEAFF; DNA: TGTGCCAGCAGCTTCGATCAGGGGTACGGCACTGAAGCTTTCTTT
size: many; V: TRBV19; D: -; J: TRBJ1-2; CDR3: CASRNGVQVGGYTF; DNA: TGTGCCAGTAGAAACGGGGTGCAGGTAGGAGGCTACACCTTC
size: many; V: TRBV7-8; D: TRBD1; J: TRBJ1-5; CDR3: CASSPGQGIGWGNQPQHF; DNA: TGTGCCAGCAGTCCGGGACAGGGGATCGGGTGGGGCAATCAGCCCCAGCATTTT
size: many; V: TRBV7-9; D: -; J: TRBJ2-4; CDR3: CASSLSLTGLAKNIQYF; DNA: TGTGCCAGCAGCTTAAGTTTAACGGGTTTAGCCAAAAACATTCAGTACTTC
size: many; V: TRBV9; D: -; J: TRBJ1-2; CDR3: CASSTRGKSYGYTF; DNA: TGTGCCAGCAGCACGAGGGGGAAAAGCTATGGCTACACCTTC
size: many; V: TRBV5-1; D: -; J: TRBJ1-1; CDR3: CASSPGDMNTEAFF; DNA: TGCGCCAGCAGTCCCGGGGATATGAACACTGAAGCTTTCTTT
size: many; V: TRBV6-4; D: TRBD2; J: TRBJ2-3; CDR3: CASSDSSGGVVDTQYF; DNA: TGTGCCAGCAGTGACTCTAGCGGGGGGGTCGTGGATACGCAGTATTTT
size: -; V: TRBV7-6; D: -; J: TRBJ2-6; CDR3: CASSRMGLSGANVLTF; DNA: TGTGCCAGCAGCCGGATGGGGCTCTCTGGGGCCAACGTCCTGACTTTC
size: many; V: TRBV12-3/TRBV12-4; D: TRBD1; J: TRBJ2-1; CDR3: CASSLGDRAYNEQFF; DNA: TGTGCCAGCAGTTTAGGGGACAGAGCCTACAATGAGCAGTTCTTC
size: -; V: TRBV2; D: TRBD1; J: TRBJ2-2; CDR3: CASGGQANTGELFF; DNA: TGTGCCAGCGGGGGACAGGCTAACACCGGGGAGCTGTTTTTT
size: many; V: TRBV6-1; D: TRBD1; J: TRBJ1-5; CDR3: CASRADRAQGPQHF; DNA: TGTGCCAGCAGAGCCGACAGGGCTCAAGGGCCCCAGCATTTT
size: many; V: TRBV11-2; D: TRBD1; J: TRBJ1-1; CDR3: CASSLGGQGGTEAFF; DNA: TGTGCCAGCAGCTTAGGGGGACAGGGGGGCACTGAAGCTTTCTTT
size: many; V: TRBV5-1; D: -; J: TRBJ1-6; CDR3: CASSLVTGNSPLHF; DNA: TGCGCCAGCAGCTTGGTAACGGGTAATTCACCCCTCCACTTT
size: -; V: TRBV7-8; D: TRBD1; J: TRBJ1-1; CDR3: CASSQTPGTAHTEAFF; DNA: TGTGCCAGCAGCCAGACTCCTGGGACAGCACACACTGAAGCTTTCTTT